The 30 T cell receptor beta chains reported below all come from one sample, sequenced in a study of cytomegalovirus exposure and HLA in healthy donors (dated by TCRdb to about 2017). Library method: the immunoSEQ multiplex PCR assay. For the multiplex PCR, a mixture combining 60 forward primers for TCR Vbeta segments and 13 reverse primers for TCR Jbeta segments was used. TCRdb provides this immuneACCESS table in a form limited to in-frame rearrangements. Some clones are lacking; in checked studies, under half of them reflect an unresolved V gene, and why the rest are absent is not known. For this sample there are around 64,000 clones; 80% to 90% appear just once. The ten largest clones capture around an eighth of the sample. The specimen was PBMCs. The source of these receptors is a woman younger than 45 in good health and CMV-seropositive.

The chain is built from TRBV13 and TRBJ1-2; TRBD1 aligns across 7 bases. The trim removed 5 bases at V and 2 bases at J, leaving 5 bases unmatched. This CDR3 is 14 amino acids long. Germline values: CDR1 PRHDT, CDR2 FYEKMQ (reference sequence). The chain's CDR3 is CASSRDSGNYGYTF. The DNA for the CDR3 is TGTGCCAGCAGCCGGGACAGTGGGAACTATGGCTACACCTTC.

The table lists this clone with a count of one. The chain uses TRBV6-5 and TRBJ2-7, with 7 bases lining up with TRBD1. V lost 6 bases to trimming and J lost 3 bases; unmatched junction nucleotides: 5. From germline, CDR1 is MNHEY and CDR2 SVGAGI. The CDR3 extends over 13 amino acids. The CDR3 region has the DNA TGTGCCAGCAGCCGGGACAGCCTCTACGAGCAGTACTTC. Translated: CASSRDSLYEQYF.

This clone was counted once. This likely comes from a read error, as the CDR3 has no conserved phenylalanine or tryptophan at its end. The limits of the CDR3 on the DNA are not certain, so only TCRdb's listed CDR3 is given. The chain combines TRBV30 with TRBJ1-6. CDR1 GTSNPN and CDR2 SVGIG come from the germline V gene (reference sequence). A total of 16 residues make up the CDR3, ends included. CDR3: CAWSVRRGRLTWKAVL.

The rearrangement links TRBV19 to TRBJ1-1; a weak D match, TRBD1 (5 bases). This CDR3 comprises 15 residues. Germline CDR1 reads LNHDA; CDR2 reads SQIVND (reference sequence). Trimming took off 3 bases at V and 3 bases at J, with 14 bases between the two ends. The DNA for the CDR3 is TGTGCCAGTAGTATGCGACGGGGGGTGGACACTGAAGCTTTCTTT. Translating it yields CASSMRRGVDTEAFF.

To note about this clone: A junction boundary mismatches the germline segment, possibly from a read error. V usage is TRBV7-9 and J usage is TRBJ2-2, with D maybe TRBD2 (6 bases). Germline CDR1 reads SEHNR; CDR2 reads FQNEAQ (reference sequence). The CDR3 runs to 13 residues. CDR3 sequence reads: CASSSHLNGGLFF. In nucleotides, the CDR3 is TGTGCCAGCAGCTCCCACCTCAACGGGGGGCTGTTTTTT.

The chain's CDR3 is CAWSGGTGSGYTF. CDR3 in DNA: TGTGCCTGGAGTGGCGGGACAGGCAGTGGCTACACCTTC. The J gene is TRBJ1-2, the V gene TRBV30, with TRBD1 matching over 8 bases. The CDR3 totals 13 residues. The V segment lost 1 base and the J segment 7 bases; nucleotides outside the gene matches: 5. Germline V lookup: CDR1 GTSNPN, CDR2 SVGIG (reference sequence).

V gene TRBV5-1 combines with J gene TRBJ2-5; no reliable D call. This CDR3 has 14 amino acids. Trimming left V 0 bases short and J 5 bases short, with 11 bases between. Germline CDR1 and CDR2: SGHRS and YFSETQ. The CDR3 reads CASSLAIARETQYF. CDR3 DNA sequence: TGCGCCAGCAGCTTGGCAATAGCTAGGGAGACCCAGTACTTC.

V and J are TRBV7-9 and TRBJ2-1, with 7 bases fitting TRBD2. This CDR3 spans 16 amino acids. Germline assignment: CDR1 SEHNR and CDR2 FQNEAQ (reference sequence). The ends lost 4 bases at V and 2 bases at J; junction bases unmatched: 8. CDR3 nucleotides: TGTGCCAGCAGCTCTTCTTTCGGGAGGACCTACAATGAGCAGTTCTTC. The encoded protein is CASSSSFGRTYNEQFF.

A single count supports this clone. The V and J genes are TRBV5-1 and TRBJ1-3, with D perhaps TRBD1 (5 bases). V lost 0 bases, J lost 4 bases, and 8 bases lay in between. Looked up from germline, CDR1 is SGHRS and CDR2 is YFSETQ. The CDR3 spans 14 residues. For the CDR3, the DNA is TGCGCCAGCAGCTTGGTAGCAGGGGGAAACACCATATATTTT. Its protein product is CASSLVAGGNTIYF.

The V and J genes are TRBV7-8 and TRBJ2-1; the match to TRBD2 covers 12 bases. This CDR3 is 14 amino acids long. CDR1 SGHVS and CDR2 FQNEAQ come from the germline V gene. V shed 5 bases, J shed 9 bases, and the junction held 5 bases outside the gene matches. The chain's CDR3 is CASSASGRVSEQFF. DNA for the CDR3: TGTGCCAGCAGCGCTAGCGGGAGGGTCAGTGAGCAGTTCTTC.

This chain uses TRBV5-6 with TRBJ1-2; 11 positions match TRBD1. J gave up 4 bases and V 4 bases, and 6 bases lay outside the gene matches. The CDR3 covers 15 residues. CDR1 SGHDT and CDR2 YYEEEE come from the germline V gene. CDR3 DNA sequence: TGTGCCAGCAGCATCGGGGACAGGGGGATCTATGGCTACACCTTC. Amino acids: CASSIGDRGIYGYTF.

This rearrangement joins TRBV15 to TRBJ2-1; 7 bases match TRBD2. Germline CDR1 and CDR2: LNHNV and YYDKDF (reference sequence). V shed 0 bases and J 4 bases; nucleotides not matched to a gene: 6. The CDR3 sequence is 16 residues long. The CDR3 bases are TGTGCCACCAGCAGAGATTCGGCGGGGGAATACAATGAGCAGTTCTTC. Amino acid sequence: CATSRDSAGEYNEQFF.

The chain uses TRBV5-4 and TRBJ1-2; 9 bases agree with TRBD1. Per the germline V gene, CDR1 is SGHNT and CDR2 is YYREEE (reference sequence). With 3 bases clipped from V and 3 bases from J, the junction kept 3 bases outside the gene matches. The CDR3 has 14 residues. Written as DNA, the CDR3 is TGTGCCAGCAGCTCCCGGACAGGGGACTATGGCTACACCTTC. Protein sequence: CASSSRTGDYGYTF. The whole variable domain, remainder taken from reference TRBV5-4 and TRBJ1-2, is ETGVTQSPTHLIKTRGQQVTLRCSSQSGHNTVSWYQQALGQGPQFIFQYYREEENGRGNFPPRFSGLQFPNYSSELNVNALELDDSALYLCASSSRTGDYGYTFGSGTRLTVV.

The CDR3 region is CASSQSKDEQFF. The DNA of the CDR3 is TGTGCCAGCAGCCAAAGCAAAGATGAGCAGTTCTTC. The chain carries TRBV4-2 and TRBJ2-1; no reliable D call. Germline V CDR1 and CDR2: LGHNA, YNFKEQ. The length of the CDR3 is 12 residues. With 2 bases removed from V and 8 bases from J, the gap between germline ends came to 7 bases.

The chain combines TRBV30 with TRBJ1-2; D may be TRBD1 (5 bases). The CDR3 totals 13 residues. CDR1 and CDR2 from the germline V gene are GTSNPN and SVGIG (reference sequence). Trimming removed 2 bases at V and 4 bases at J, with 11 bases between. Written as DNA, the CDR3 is TGTGCCTGGAGTACCCGGACAAGCTATGGCTACACCTTC. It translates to CAWSTRTSYGYTF. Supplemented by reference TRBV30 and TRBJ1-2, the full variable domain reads SQTIHQWPATLVQPVGSPLSLECTVEGTSNPNLYWYRQAAGRGLQLLFYSVGIGQISSEVPQNLSASRPQDRQFILSSKKLLLSDSGFYLCAWSTRTSYGYTFGSGTRLTVV.

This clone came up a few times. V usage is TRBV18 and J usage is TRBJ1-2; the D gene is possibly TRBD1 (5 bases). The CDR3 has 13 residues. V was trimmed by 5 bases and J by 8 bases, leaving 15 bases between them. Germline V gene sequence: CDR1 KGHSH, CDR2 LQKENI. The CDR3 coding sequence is TGTGCCAGCTCATCGACAGCTAATGGGGGCTACACCTTC. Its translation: CASSSTANGGYTF.

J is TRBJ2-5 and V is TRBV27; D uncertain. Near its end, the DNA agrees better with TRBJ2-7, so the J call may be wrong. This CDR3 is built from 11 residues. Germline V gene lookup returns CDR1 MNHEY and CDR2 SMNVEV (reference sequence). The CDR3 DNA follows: TGTGCCAGCAGTTTCATGGGCGAGCAGTACTTC. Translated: CASSFMGEQYF.

This CDR3 is CASTSTDRVYGYTF. DNA of the CDR3: TGTGCCAGCACCTCGACAGACAGGGTCTATGGCTACACCTTC. This chain joins TRBV6-1 and TRBJ1-2; TRBD1 agrees at 7 bases. Germline V lookup: CDR1 MNHNS, CDR2 SASEGT. Unmatched junction bases numbered 9, after V lost 7 bases and J lost 4 bases. This CDR3 is 14 amino acids long.

The CDR3 nucleotides read TGTGCCAGCAGTCCCCTCGCCCCGGGACTCAATCAGCCCCAGCATTTT. It specifies CASSPLAPGLNQPQHF. V and J are TRBV28 and TRBJ1-5; perhaps TRBD1 as D (5 bases). The CDR3 length is 16 residues. Germline V lookup: CDR1 MDHEN, CDR2 SYDVKM. Trimming left V 5 bases short and J 3 bases short, with 17 bases between.

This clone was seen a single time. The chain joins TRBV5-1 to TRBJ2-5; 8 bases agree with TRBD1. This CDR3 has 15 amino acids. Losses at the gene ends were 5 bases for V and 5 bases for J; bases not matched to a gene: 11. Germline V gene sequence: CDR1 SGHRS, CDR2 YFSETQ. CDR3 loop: CASSTSTGDMETQYF. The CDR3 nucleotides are TGCGCCAGCAGTACATCGACAGGGGATATGGAGACCCAGTACTTC.

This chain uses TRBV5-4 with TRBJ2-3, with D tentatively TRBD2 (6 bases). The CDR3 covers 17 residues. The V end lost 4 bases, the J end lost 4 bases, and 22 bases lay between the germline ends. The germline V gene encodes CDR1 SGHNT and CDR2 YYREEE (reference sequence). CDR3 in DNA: TGTGCCAGCAGCCTTCTGAGGCTAGCGTCGACCTCAGATACGCAGTATTTT. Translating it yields CASSLLRLASTSDTQYF.

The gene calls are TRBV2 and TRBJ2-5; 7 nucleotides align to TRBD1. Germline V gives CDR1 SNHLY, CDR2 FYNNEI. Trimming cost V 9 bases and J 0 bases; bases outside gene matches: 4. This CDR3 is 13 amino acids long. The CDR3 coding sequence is TGTGCCAGTTGCGACAGGGACCAAGAGACCCAGTACTTC. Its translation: CASCDRDQETQYF.

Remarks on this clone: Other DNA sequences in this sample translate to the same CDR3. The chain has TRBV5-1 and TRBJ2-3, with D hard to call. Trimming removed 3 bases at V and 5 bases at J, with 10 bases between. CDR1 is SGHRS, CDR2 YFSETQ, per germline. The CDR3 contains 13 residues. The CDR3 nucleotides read TGCGCCAGCAGCTCGACTTACGGAGATACGCAGTATTTT. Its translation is CASSSTYGDTQYF.

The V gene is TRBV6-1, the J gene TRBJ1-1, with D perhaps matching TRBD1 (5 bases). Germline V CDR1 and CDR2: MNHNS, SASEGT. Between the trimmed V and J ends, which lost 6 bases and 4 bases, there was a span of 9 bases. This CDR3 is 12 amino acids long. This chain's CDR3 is CASSREGTEAFF. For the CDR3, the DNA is TGTGCCAGCAGCAGGGAAGGCACTGAAGCTTTCTTT.

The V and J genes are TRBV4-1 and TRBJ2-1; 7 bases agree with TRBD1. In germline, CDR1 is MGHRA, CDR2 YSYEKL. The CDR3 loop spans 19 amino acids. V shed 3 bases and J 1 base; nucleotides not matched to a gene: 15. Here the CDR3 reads CASSHSDRPVRYSYNEQFF. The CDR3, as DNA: TGCGCCAGCAGCCACTCGGACAGGCCGGTCAGGTATTCCTACAATGAGCAGTTCTTC.

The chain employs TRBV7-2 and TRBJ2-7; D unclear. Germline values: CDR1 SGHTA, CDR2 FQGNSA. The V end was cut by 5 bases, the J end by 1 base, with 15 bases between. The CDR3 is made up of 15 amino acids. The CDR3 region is CASSAPPYGSYEQYF. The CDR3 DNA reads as TGTGCCAGCAGCGCGCCCCCATACGGTTCCTACGAGCAGTACTTC.

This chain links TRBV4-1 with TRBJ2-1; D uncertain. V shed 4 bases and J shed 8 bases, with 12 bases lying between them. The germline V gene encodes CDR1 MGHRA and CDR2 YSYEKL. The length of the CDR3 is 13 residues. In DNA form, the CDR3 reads TGCGCCAGCAGCCTACGTGAGGCCGATGAGCAGTTCTTC. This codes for CASSLREADEQFF.

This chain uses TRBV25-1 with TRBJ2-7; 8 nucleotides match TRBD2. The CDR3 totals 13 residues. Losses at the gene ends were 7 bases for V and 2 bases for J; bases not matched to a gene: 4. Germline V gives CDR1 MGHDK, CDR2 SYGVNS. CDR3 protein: CASTGGGTYEQYF. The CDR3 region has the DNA TGTGCCAGCACCGGCGGGGGGACCTACGAGCAGTACTTC.

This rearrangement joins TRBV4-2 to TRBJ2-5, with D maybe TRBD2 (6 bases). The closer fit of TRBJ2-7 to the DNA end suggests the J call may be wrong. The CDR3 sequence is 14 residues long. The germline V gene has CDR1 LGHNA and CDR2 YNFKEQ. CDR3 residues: CASSQDLGGYEQYF. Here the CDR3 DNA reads TGTGCCAGCAGCCAAGACCTAGGAGGGTACGAGCAGTACTTC.

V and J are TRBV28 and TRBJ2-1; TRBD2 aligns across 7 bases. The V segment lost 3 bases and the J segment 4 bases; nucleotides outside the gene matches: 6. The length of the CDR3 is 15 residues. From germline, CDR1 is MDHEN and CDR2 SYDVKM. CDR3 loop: CASSFFSGKYNEQFF. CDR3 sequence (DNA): TGTGCCAGCAGTTTTTTCAGCGGGAAATACAATGAGCAGTTCTTC.